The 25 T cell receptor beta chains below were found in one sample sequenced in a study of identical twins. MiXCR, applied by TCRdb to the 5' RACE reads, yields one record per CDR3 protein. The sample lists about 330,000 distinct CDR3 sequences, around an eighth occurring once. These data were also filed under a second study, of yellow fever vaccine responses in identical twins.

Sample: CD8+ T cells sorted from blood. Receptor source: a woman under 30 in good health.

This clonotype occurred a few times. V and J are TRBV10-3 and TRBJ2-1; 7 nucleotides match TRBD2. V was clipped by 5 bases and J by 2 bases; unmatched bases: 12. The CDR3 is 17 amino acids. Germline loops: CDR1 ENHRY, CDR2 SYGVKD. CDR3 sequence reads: CAISTRRSGVTYNEQFF. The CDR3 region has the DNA TGTGCCATCAGTACCCGGAGGAGCGGGGTGACCTACAATGAGCAGTTCTTC.

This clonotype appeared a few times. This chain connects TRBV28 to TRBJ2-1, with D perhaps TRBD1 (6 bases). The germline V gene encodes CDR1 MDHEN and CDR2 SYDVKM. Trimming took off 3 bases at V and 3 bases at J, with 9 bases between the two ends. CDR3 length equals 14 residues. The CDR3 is CASSLRTDYNEQFF. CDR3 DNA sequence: TGTGCCAGCAGTTTGAGGACAGACTACAATGAGCAGTTCTTC.

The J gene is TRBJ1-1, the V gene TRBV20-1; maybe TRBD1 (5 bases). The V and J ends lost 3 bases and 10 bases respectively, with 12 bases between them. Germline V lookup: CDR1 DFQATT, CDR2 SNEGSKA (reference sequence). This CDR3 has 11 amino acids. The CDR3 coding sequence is TGCAGTGCTAGGTGGGGACTGATAGCTTTCTTT. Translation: CSARWGLIAFF.

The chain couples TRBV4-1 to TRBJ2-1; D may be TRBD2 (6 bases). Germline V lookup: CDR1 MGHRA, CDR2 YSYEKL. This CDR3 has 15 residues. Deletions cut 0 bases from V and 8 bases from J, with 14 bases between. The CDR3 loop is CASSQEWGLGDEQFF. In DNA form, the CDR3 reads TGCGCCAGCAGCCAAGAGTGGGGACTGGGGGATGAGCAGTTCTTC.

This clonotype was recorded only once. The CDR3 DNA follows: TGTGCCAGCAGTGAGTTCGGCGGACAAGAGACCCAGTACTTC. Translated: CASSEFGGQETQYF. V is TRBV2 and J is TRBJ2-5; D is uncertain. Germline CDR1 reads SNHLY; CDR2 reads FYNNEI. The V end lost 3 bases, the J end lost 2 bases, and 10 bases lay between the germline ends. The CDR3 spans 14 residues.

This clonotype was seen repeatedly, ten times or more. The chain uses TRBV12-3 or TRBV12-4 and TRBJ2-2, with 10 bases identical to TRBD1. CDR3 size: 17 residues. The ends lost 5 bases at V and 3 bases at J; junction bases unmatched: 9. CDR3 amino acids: CASSPDPDRGHTGELFF. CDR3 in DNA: TGTGCCAGCAGTCCGGACCCCGACAGGGGGCACACCGGGGAGCTGTTTTTT.

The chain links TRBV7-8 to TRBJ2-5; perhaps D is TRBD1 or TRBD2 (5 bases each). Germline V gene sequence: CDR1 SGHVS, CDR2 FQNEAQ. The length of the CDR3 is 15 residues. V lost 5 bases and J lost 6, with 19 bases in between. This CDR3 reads CASSVGPWDAQTQYF. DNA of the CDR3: TGTGCCAGCAGCGTCGGGCCTTGGGACGCGCAGACCCAGTACTTC.

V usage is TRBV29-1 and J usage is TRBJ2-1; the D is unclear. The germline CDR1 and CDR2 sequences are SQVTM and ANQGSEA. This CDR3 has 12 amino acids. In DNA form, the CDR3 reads TGCAGTGTTTTTTGGGGCTACAATGAGCAGTTCTTC. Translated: CSVFWGYNEQFF.

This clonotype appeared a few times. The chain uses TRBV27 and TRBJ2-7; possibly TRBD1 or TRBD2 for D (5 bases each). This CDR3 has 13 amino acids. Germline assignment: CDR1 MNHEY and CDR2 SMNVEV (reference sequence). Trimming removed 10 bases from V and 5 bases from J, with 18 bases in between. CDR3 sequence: CATGTSAFNEQYF. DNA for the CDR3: TGTGCCACCGGGACCTCCGCATTTAACGAGCAGTACTTC.

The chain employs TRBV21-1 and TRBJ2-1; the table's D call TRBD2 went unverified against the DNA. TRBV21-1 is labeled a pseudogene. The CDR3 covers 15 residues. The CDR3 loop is CASSKTSGRVNEQFF. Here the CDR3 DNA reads TGTGCCAGCAGCAAAACTAGCGGGAGAGTAAATGAGCAGTTCTTC.

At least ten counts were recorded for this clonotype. The CDR3 is CSAPTSGTTDTQYF. The CDR3 bases are TGCAGTGCTCCTACTAGCGGGACCACAGATACGCAGTATTTT. V and J are TRBV20-1 and TRBJ2-3, with 10 bases matching TRBD2. The germline V gene encodes CDR1 DFQATT and CDR2 SNEGSKA (reference sequence). This CDR3 comprises 14 residues. Trimming took 5 bases from V and 2 from J; bases not matched to a gene: 4.

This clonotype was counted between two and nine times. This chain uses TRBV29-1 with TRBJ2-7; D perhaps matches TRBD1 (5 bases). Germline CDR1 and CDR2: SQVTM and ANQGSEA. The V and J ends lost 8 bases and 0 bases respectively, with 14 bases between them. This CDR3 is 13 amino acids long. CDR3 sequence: CSYRQLSSYEQYF. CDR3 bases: TGCAGCTACCGACAGCTAAGCTCCTACGAGCAGTACTTC.

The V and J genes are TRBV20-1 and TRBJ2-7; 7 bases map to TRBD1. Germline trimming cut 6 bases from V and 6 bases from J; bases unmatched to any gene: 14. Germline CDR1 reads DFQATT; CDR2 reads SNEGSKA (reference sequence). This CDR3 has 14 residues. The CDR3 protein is CSAPAQGFRGEQYV. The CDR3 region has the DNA TGCAGTGCCCCTGCACAGGGGTTTCGGGGCGAGCAGTACGTC.

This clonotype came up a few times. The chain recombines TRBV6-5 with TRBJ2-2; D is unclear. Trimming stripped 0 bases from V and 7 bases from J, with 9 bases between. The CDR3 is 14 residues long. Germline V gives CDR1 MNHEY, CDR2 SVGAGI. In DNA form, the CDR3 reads TGTGCCAGCAGTTACTCGTATCCGGTCGGGGAGCTGTTTTTT. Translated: CASSYSYPVGELFF.

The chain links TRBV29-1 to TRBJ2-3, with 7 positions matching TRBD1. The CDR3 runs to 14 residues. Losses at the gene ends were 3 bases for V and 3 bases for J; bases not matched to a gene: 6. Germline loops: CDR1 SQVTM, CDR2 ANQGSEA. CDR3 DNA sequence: TGCAGCGTTGACAGGGCACAGGGGACAGATACGCAGTATTTT. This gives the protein CSVDRAQGTDTQYF.

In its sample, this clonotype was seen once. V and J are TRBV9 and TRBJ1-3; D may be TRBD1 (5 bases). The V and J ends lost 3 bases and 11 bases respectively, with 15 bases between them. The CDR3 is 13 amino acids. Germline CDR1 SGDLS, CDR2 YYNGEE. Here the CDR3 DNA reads TGTGCCAGCAGCGCGAGCACAGGAACCTCCATATATTTT. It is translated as CASSASTGTSIYF.

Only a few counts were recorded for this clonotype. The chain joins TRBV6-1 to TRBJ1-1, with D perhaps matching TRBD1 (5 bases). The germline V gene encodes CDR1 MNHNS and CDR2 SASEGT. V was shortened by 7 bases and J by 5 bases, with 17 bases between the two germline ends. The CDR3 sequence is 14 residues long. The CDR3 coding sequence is TGTGCCAGCACTCCGGGGGGGGTAGGGACTGAAGCTTTCTTT. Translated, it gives CASTPGGVGTEAFF.

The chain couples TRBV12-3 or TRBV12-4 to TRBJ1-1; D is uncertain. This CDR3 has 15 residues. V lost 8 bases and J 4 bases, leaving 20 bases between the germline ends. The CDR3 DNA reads TGTGCCAGCTCCACGGGATTTCCGTCTTTCACTGAAGCTTTCTTT. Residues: CASSTGFPSFTEAFF.

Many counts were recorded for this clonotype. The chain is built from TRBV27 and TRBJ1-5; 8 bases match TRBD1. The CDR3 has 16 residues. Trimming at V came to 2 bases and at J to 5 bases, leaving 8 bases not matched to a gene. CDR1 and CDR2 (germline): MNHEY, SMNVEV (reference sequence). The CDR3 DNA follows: TGTGCCAGCAGTTTAAAGAGATCAGGGGGCGATCAGCCCCAGCATTTT. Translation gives CASSLKRSGGDQPQHF.

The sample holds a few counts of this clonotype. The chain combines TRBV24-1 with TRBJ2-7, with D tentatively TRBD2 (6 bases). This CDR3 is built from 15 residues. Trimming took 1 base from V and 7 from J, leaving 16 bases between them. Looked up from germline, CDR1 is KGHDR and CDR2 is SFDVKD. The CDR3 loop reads CATSDFGGGVEEQYF. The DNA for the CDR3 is TGTGCCACCAGTGATTTCGGAGGCGGGGTTGAGGAGCAGTACTTC.

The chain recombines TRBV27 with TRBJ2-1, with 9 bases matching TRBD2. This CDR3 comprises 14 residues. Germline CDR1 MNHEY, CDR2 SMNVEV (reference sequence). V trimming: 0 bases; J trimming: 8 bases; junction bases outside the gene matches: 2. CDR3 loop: CASSLSGTSYEQFF. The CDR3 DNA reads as TGTGCCAGCAGTTTATCTGGGACTAGCTATGAGCAGTTCTTC.

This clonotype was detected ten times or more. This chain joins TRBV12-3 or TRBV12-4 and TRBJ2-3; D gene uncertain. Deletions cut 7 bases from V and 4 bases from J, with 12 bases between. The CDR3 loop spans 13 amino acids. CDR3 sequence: CASTLVVSDTQYF. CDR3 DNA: TGTGCCAGCACCCTTGTAGTGTCAGATACGCAGTATTTT.

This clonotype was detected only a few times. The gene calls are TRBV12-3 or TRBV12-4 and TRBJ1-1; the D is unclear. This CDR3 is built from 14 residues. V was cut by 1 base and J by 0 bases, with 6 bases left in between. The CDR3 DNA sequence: TGTGCCAGCAGTTTAGTCTTGGTGAACACTGAAGCTTTCTTT. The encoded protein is CASSLVLVNTEAFF.

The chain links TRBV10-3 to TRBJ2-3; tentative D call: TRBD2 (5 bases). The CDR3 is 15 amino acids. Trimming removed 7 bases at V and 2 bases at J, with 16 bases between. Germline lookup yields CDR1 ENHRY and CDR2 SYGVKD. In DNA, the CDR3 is TGTGCCATCAAGTGGGAAGCGGAGTCCACAGATACGCAGTATTTT. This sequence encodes CAIKWEAESTDTQYF.

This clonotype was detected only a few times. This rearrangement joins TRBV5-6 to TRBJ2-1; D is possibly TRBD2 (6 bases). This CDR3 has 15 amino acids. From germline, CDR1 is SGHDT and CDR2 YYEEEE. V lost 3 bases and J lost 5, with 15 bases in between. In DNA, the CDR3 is TGTGCCAGCAGCTCTTTCGGGACGGGGGACAATGAGCAGTTCTTC. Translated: CASSSFGTGDNEQFF.